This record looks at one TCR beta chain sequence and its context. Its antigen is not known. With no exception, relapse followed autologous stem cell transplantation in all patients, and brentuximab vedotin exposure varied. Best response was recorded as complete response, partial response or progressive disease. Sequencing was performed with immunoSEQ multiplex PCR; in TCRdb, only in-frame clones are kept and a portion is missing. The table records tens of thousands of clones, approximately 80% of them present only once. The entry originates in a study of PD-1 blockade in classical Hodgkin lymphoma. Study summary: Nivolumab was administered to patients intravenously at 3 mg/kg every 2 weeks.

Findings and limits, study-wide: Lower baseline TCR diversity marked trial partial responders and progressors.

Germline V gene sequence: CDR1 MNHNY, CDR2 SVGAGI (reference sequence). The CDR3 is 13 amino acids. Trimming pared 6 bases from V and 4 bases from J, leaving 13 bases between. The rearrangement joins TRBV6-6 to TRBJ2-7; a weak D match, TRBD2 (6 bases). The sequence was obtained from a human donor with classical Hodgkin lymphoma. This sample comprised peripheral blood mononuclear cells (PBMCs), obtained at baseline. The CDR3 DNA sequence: TGTGCCAGCAGCAACGCCGGGAGATACGAGCAGTACTTC. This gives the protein CASSNAGRYEQYF.